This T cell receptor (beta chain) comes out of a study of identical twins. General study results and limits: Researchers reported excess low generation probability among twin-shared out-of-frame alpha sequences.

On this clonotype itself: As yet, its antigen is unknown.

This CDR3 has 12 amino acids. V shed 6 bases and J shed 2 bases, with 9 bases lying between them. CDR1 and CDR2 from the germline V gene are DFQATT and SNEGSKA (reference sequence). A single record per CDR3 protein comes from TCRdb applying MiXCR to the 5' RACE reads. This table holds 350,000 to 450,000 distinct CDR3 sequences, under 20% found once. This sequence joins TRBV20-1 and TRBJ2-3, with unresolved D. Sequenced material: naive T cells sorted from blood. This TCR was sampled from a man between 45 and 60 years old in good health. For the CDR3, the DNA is TGCAGTGCCCTTTCGATCACAGATACGCAGTATTTT. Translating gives CSALSITDTQYF.